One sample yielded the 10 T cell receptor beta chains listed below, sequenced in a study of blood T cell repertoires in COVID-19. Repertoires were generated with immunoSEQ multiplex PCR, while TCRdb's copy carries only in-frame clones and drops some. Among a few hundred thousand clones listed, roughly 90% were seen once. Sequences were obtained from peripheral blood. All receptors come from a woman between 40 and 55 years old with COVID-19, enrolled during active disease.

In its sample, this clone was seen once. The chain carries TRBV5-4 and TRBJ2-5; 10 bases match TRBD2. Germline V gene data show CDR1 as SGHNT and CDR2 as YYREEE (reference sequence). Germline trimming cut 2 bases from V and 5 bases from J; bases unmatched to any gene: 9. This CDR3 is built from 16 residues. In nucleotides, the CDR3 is TGTGCCAGCAGCTTACTCAGCGGGGGGGCCGGGGAGACCCAGTACTTC. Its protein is CASSLLSGGAGETQYF. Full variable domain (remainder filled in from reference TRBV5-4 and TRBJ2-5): ETGVTQSPTHLIKTRGQQVTLRCSSQSGHNTVSWYQQALGQGPQFIFQYYREEENGRGNFPPRFSGLQFPNYSSELNVNALELDDSALYLCASSLLSGGAGETQYFGPGTRLLVL.

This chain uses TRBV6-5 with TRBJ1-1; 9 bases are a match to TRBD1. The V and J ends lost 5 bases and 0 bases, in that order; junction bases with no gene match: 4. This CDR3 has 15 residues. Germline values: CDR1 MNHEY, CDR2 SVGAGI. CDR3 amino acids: CASSQQGALNTEAFF. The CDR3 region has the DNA TGTGCCAGCAGTCAACAGGGGGCCCTGAACACTGAAGCTTTCTTT.

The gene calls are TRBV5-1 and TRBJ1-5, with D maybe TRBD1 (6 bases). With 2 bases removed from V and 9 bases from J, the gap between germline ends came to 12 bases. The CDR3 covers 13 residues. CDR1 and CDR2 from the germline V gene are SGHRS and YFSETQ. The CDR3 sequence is CASSFGQNWPQHF. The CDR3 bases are TGCGCCAGCAGCTTTGGACAGAATTGGCCCCAGCATTTT.

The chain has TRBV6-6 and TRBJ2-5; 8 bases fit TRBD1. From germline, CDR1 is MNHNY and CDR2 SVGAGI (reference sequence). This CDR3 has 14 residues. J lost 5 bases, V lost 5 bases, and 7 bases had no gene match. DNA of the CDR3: TGTGCCAGCAGTGACACAGGGGGTGCTGAGACCCAGTACTTC. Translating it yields CASSDTGGAETQYF.

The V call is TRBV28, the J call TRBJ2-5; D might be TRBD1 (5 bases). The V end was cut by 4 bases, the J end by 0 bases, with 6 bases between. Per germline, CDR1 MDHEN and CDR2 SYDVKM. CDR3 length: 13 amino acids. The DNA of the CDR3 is TGTGCCAGCAGTTGGGGCGACCAAGAGACCCAGTACTTC. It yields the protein CASSWGDQETQYF.

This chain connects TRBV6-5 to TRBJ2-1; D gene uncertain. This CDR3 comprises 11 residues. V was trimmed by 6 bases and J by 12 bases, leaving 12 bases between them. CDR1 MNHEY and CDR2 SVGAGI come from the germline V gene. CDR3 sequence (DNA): TGTGCCAGCAGCGAGAATCTTTGGCAGTTCTTC. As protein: CASSENLWQFF.

This CDR3 reads CASSPLGLAGVHEQFF. CDR3 DNA sequence: TGTGCCAGCAGCCCATTGGGGCTAGCGGGAGTACATGAGCAGTTCTTC. The V call is TRBV7-3, the J call TRBJ2-1; 10 bases agree with TRBD2. The CDR3 loop spans 16 amino acids. With 5 bases clipped from V and 8 bases from J, the junction kept 12 bases outside the gene matches. Germline assignment: CDR1 SGHTA and CDR2 FQGTGA.

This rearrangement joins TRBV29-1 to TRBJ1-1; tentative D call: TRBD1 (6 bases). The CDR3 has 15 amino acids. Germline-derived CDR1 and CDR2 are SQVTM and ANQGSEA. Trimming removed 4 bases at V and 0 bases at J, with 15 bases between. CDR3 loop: CSVGRGGQMNTEAFF. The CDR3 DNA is TGCAGCGTTGGGAGAGGGGGTCAAATGAACACTGAAGCTTTCTTT.

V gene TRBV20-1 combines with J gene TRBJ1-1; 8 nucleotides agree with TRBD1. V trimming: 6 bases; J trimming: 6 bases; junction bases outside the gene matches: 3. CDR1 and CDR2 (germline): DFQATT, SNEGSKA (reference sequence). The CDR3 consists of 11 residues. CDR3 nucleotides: TGCAGTGCCCGACAGGGGTCTGAAGCTTTCTTT. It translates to CSARQGSEAFF.

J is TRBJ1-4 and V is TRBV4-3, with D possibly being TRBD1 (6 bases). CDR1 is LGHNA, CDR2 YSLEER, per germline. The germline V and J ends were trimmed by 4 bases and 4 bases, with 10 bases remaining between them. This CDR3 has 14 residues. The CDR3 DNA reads TGCGCCAGCAGCCGACAGGCCTTTAATGAAAAACTGTTTTTT. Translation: CASSRQAFNEKLFF.